This T cell receptor beta chain was sequenced for a study of cytomegalovirus exposure and HLA in healthy donors. Whole-study findings and limits: Cytomegalovirus status, reportedly, was diagnosed with high specificity and sensitivity by the classifier. Specific recognition of CMV antigens was confirmed in vitro for a few chains (all CMV-associated). The study recorded 150 to 200 TCR beta chains that were cytomegalovirus-associated.

CDR1 and CDR2 (germline): MRHNA, SNTAGT. V lost 5 bases and J 9 bases, leaving 18 bases between the germline ends. The CDR3 totals 14 residues. About this clone itself: What it binds is unknown.

TCRdb's copy holds only in-frame clones and misses some; the assay was immunoSEQ multiplex PCR. This table holds fewer than 100,000 clones, around 94% found once. The source material was PBMCs. The sequence was collected from a woman under 30 in good health and CMV-seronegative. The chain is built from TRBV6-4 and TRBJ2-3; D possibly corresponds to TRBD1 (6 bases). This CDR3 reads CASSPGHGLETQYF. In nucleotides, the CDR3 is TGTGCCAGCAGTCCGGGACACGGGTTGGAGACGCAGTATTTT.